This entry lists 11 T cell receptor beta chains sequenced from one sample in a study of blood T cell repertoires in COVID-19. Here immunoSEQ multiplex PCR was the method, and the copy in TCRdb shows in-frame clones only, minus some. The table has about 110,000 clones, 75% to 80% seen once. The material sequenced was peripheral blood. The receptors here all came from a woman of 80 years or more with active or convalescent COVID-19.

V gene TRBV4-3 combines with J gene TRBJ2-1; 13 nucleotides match TRBD2. CDR3 size: 17 residues. Unmatched junction bases numbered 3, after V lost 4 bases and J lost 0 bases. Germline V gene data show CDR1 as LGHNA and CDR2 as YSLEER. The CDR3 protein is CASSRRTSGSSYNEQFF. CDR3 nucleotides: TGCGCCAGCAGCCGCCGGACTAGCGGGAGCTCCTACAATGAGCAGTTCTTC.

The chain carries TRBV20-1 and TRBJ2-2; no definite D call. Germline V lookup: CDR1 DFQATT, CDR2 SNEGSKA (reference sequence). With 3 bases removed from V and 4 bases from J, the gap between germline ends came to 9 bases. This CDR3 contains 13 residues. The CDR3 loop reads CSASIFRTGELFF. The CDR3 DNA follows: TGCAGTGCTAGTATCTTCCGCACCGGGGAGCTGTTTTTT.

This clone was detected only once. The chain links TRBV5-1 to TRBJ2-7; 9 nucleotides match TRBD2. CDR3 length: 17 amino acids. V lost 0 bases to trimming and J lost 2 bases; unmatched junction nucleotides: 9. CDR1 and CDR2 from the germline V gene are SGHRS and YFSETQ. CDR3 amino acids: CASSLAPTSGVTYEQYF. In DNA form, the CDR3 reads TGCGCCAGCAGCTTGGCGCCGACTAGCGGAGTTACCTACGAGCAGTACTTC. Combining the CDR3 with reference TRBV5-1 and TRBJ2-7 gives the whole variable domain KAGVTQTPRYLIKTRGQQVTLSCSPISGHRSVSWYQQTPGQGLQFLFEYFSETQRNKGNFPGRFSGRQFSNSRSEMNVSTLELGDSALYLCASSLAPTSGVTYEQYFGPGTRLTVT.

The chain links TRBV25-1 to TRBJ2-7; maybe TRBD2 (6 bases). CDR1 and CDR2 from the germline V gene are MGHDK and SYGVNS. Trimming removed 6 bases at V and 3 bases at J, with 18 bases between. The CDR3 sequence is 15 residues long. CDR3 sequence reads: CASRGGVLEVYEQYF. CDR3 coding DNA: TGTGCCAGCAGGGGCGGGGTCCTCGAGGTCTACGAGCAGTACTTC.

This chain connects TRBV5-6 to TRBJ1-5; D might be TRBD1 (6 bases). CDR1 and CDR2 (germline): SGHDT, YYEEEE. This CDR3 has 15 amino acids. Deletions cut 4 bases from V and 5 bases from J, with 16 bases between. The CDR3 spells CASSLSPGHHQPQHF. In nucleotides, the CDR3 is TGTGCCAGCAGCCTATCTCCGGGACATCATCAGCCCCAGCATTTT. Combining the CDR3 with reference TRBV5-6 and TRBJ1-5 gives the whole variable domain DAGVTQSPTHLIKTRGQQVTLRCSPKSGHDTVSWYQQALGQGPQFIFQYYEEEERQRGNFPDRFSGHQFPNYSSELNVNALLLGDSALYLCASSLSPGHHQPQHFGDGTRLSIL.

Regarding this clone: Mismatch with germline at one junction end may stem from a read error. This chain connects TRBV7-3 to TRBJ2-1, with 8 bases fitting TRBD1. Germline values: CDR1 SGHTA, CDR2 FQGTGA. The CDR3 consists of 15 residues. The chain's CDR3 is CASSPGGRAYTEQFF. Written as DNA, the CDR3 is TGTGCCAGCAGCCCAGGGGGCCGAGCCTACACTGAGCAGTTCTTC.

The chain recombines TRBV5-4 with TRBJ2-2; 16 nucleotides agree with TRBD2. Germline CDR1 SGHNT, CDR2 YYREEE (reference sequence). Trimming cost V 4 bases and J 6 bases; bases outside gene matches: 15. The CDR3 sequence is 20 residues long. The chain's CDR3 is CASSPTPGLAGGPGAGELFF. The CDR3 nucleotides read TGTGCCAGCAGCCCCACACCGGGACTAGCGGGAGGGCCAGGTGCCGGGGAGCTGTTTTTT.

This rearrangement joins TRBV9 to TRBJ2-2; TRBD2 aligns across 12 bases. Germline V gene data show CDR1 as SGDLS and CDR2 as YYNGEE. Losses at the gene ends were 1 base for V and 6 bases for J; bases not matched to a gene: 1. This CDR3 contains 15 residues. In DNA, the CDR3 is TGTGCCAGCAGCGTACTAGCGGGAGGGGCCGGGGAGCTGTTTTTT. This codes for CASSVLAGGAGELFF. The variable domain in full, completed from reference TRBV9 and TRBJ2-2, reads DSGVTQTPKHLITATGQRVTLRCSPRSGDLSVYWYQQSLDQGLQFLIQYYNGEERAKGNILERFSAQQFPDLHSELNLSSLELGDSALYFCASSVLAGGAGELFFGEGSRLTVL.

V and J are TRBV4-3 and TRBJ2-1; tentative D call: TRBD2 (5 bases). V was clipped by 0 bases and J by 4 bases, with 7 bases between them. The germline V gene has CDR1 LGHNA and CDR2 YSLEER. The CDR3 has 14 residues. CDR3 in DNA: TGCGCCAGCAGCCAAGAAGGCGGGTACAATGAGCAGTTCTTC. It yields the protein CASSQEGGYNEQFF.

The rearrangement uses TRBV27 and TRBJ2-3; 11 nucleotides agree with TRBD2. The CDR3 contains 14 residues. The trim removed 3 bases at V and 6 bases at J, leaving 2 bases unmatched. Germline loops: CDR1 MNHEY, CDR2 SMNVEV (reference sequence). CDR3 DNA sequence: TGTGCCAGCAGTTTCTTAGCGGGAGGGGATACGCAGTATTTT. Its translation is CASSFLAGGDTQYF.

This clone appeared a single time. V is TRBV29-1 and J is TRBJ2-7; maybe TRBD2 (6 bases). The CDR3 contains 15 residues. V was cut by 8 bases and J by 2 bases, with 22 bases left in between. Germline V gene lookup returns CDR1 SQVTM and CDR2 ANQGSEA. CDR3 bases: TGCAGCTTCCAATTGTGGGGGGTGGGAACCTACGAGCAGTACTTC. It encodes CSFQLWGVGTYEQYF.